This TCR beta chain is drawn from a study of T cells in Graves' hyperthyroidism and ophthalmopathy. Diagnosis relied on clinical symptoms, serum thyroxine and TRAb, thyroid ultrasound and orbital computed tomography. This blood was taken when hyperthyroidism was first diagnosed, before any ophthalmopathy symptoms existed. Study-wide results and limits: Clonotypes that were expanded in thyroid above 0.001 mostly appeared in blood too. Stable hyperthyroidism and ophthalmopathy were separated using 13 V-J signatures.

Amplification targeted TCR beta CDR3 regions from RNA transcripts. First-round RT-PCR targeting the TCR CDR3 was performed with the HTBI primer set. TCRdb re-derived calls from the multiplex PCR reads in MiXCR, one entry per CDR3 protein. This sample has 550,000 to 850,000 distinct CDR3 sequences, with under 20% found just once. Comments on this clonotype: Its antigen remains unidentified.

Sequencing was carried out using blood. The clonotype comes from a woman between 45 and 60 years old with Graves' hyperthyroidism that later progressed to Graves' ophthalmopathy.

The CDR3 sequence: CASSYGGGAADTQYF. The CDR3 nucleotides read TGTGCCAGCAGTTACGGCGGGGGAGCTGCAGATACGCAGTATTTT. This sequence joins TRBV6-2 or TRBV6-3 and TRBJ2-3; the match to TRBD2 covers 7 bases. The CDR3 totals 15 residues. V shed 2 bases, J shed 4 bases, and the junction held 6 bases outside the gene matches. Germline-derived CDR1 and CDR2 are MNHEY and SVGEGT.